This entry concerns a single TCR beta chain. The target antigen is unknown. This CDR3 is 14 amino acids long. Germline V CDR1 and CDR2: SNHLY, FYNNEI. V lost 7 bases to trimming and J lost 6 bases; unmatched junction nucleotides: 6. Primers included in the PCR were 60 Vbeta and 13 Jbeta primers. Using immunoSEQ multiplex PCR, the repertoire was profiled, and TCRdb retains in-frame clones only, with some absent. Its table lists roughly 120,000 clones. The sample belongs to a study of cytomegalovirus exposure and HLA in healthy donors. Samples came from healthy bone marrow donors. Regarding the study as a whole: Some TCR beta chains (about 180 of them) were listed as cytomegalovirus-associated. A later look showed TCR association rates differing by HLA locus, highest for DRB1 and lowest for HLA-C.

This sequence joins TRBV2 and TRBJ1-6, with 7 positions matching TRBD1. The sequence derives from a man between 18 and 35 years old in good health and CMV-seronegative. Material for sequencing was PBMCs. The CDR3 DNA sequence: TGTGCCAGCAACCCGACAGGGTCTAATTCACCCCTCCACTTT. Encoded protein: CASNPTGSNSPLHF.